This TCR beta chain appears in the sequencing data of a study of blood T cells in healthy people across ages (dated by TCRdb to the mid-2010s). With respect to the entire study: In model experiments, template switching captured about one uniquely barcoded TCR beta cDNA molecule for every two T cells. Using deep sequencing normalized with unique cDNA molecular identifiers, the study measured how TCR beta repertoire diversity changes with age. Four age groups were formed from the donors: young (average 16 years), middle-aged (around 41), aged (approximately 60) and long-lived (about 75). To avoid experimental bias, donors of different ages were distributed randomly across sequencing lanes. For two donors (one aged 18 to 30 and one aged 80 or older), the study analyzed two additional independent replicas of 1 million unique cDNA reads from the same blood draw.

Overall results and qualifications from the work: Estimates of total diversity based on one million sequenced T cells were considered lower bounds and underestimates. Conclusive comparison of naive and antigen-experienced compartments was prevented by the profiling of bulk unsorted PBMCs. Observed TCR beta diversity correlated strongly with the percentage of naive T cells measured by flow cytometry. As age increased, observed TCR beta diversity per million T cells dropped in a roughly linear way, and a significant reduction was already evident by age approximately 40. Because the CMV infection status of the donors was unknown, age-related changes in expanded clonotypes may potentially have been confounded. Compared with the aged group, the long-lived group had more naive CD4+ T cells, fewer expanded clones and increased TCR diversity, a pattern suggesting age selection.

Systemically healthy Caucasian individuals from Russia, 35 to 40 in total and aged about 6 to 100 years, were included as donors. Ten milliliters of peripheral blood were drawn from each donor into EDTA-treated Vacutainer tubes. Ficoll-Paque density-gradient centrifugation was used to isolate PBMCs, with at least 6 million obtained per sample. Trizol reagent was used to extract total RNA from the PBMCs, yielding at least 5 micrograms per sample. The percentages of naive CD45RAhigh/CD27high T cells were determined by flow cytometry on a PBMC aliquot from every donor. The library was prepared using 5' RACE. The sample was run on an Illumina HiSeq 2500. A second PCR of 7 to 11 cycles was performed with a sample-barcoded 5' primer and a J-beta primer mix. A template-switch 5' adaptor carrying 12 random nucleotides introduced a unique molecular identifier onto each TCR beta cDNA molecule. Each sample yielded at least 3 million CDR3-containing paired-end reads. First-strand cDNA synthesis was performed from all RNA using the Mint cDNA synthesis kit, with priming by a TRBC-specific oligonucleotide. Following uracil-DNA glycosylase treatment, all cDNA underwent a first 18-cycle PCR with the universal primers M1SS and BC2_uni_R. Per the authors' processing: For normalization, 1 million high-quality reads were randomly selected from each sample, with every read carrying a distinct molecular identifier. Reads with shared molecular identifiers were discarded instead of being binned into consensus sequences. MiTCR, run with a Q25 quality threshold and the strictest error-elimination algorithm, handled CDR3 identification, clonotype clustering and error correction. Lower-bound total TCR beta diversity was estimated with a nonparametric unseen species model using Euler transformation. TCRdb reprocessed the public reads (quality trimming at Q25 with fastp, clone calling with MiXCR) and kept in-frame beta chains. Records with the same CDR3 protein are collapsed into one entry carrying the most frequent genes and DNA. None of the V and J calls come from the authors' own analysis; TCRdb made them. This sample holds about 1.7 million distinct CDR3 sequences; 28% were observed only once. In total, the top ten clones hold 7.7% of the sample.

For CDR1 and CDR2, the germline V gene (reference sequence) lists SEHNR and FQNEAQ. Its CDR3 holds 16 amino acids, cysteine through phenylalanine. Only the CDR3 region is kept as DNA, spanning 48 bases read in frame from base 1. From V the trimming removes 5 bases and from J it removes 5 bases, while the gene matches leave 14 bases of the junction unaccounted for. This clonotype has just a few counts. What this receptor recognizes is not known. No much larger clone is present one base from it, and per-base qualities are unavailable. Sequences were obtained from blood. This sequence uses TRBV7-9 and TRBJ1-1, with 7 middle bases fitting TRBD1. The clonotype originates from a woman aged 25 to 39 in good health. Here is the DNA: TGTGCCAGCAGCCCAGGAGATATCAGGGGGACGACTGAAGCTTTCTTT. Translated, this gives CASSPGDIRGTTEAFF.